The 23 T cell receptor beta chains reported below all come from one sample, sequenced in a study of molecular identifiers for immune sequencing clone quantification. MiXCR, run by TCRdb on the PCR reads, gives a single entry per CDR3 protein. The data show about 65,000 distinct CDR3 sequences, with about a fifth seen just once and less than 2% held by the top ten. The sequenced material came from naive CD8+ T cells from blood, with Jurkat cell RNA spiked in. Specified subset: FACS-sorted CD8+CD4-CCR7+CD45RA+ naive T cells. These receptors were obtained from a human donor in good health. Some libraries in this study had Jurkat cell RNA spiked in.

Comments on this clonotype: This may come from a read error, since a much larger clone is one base off. V is TRBV11-3 and J is TRBJ2-7; tentative D call: TRBD1 (6 bases). The CDR3 extends over 16 amino acids. Germline V gives CDR1 SGHNT, CDR2 YENEEA. CDR3 protein: CASSPLGGRGSYEQCF. CDR3 nucleotide sequence: TGTGCCAGCAGCCCTCTCGGCGGCAGGGGCTCCTACGAGCAGTGCTTC.

Points on this clonotype: A read error may explain this, as a much larger clone is one base away. The chain has TRBV7-9 and TRBJ2-5; D is undetermined. The CDR3 contains 14 residues. Trimming pared 5 bases from V and 3 bases from J, leaving 13 bases between. Per the germline V gene, CDR1 is SEHNR and CDR2 is FQNEAQ (reference sequence). In DNA, the CDR3 is TGTGCCAGCAGCCTTTCTGCCGTGGAAGAGACCCAGTACTTC. As protein: CASSLSAVEETQYF.

In this sample, this clonotype turned up many times. This chain connects TRBV7-2 to TRBJ2-3; TRBD2 matches at 7 bases. The length of the CDR3 is 20 residues. Germline assignment: CDR1 SGHTA and CDR2 FQGNSA. With 1 base clipped from V and 0 bases from J, the junction kept 16 bases outside the gene matches. The CDR3 protein is CASSLVPPNFSGYSTDTQYF. The CDR3 coding sequence is TGTGCCAGCAGCTTAGTTCCCCCTAATTTTAGCGGGTATAGCACAGATACGCAGTATTTT.

This clonotype was seen ten or more times. This chain links TRBV29-1 with TRBJ1-1; a weak D match, TRBD1 (5 bases). Between the trimmed V and J ends, which lost 0 bases and 5 bases, there was a span of 10 bases. The CDR3 extends over 13 amino acids. The germline V gene encodes CDR1 SQVTM and CDR2 ANQGSEA. CDR3 sequence reads: CSVEDRVLTEAFF. CDR3 nucleotide sequence: TGCAGCGTTGAAGACAGGGTATTGACTGAAGCTTTCTTT.

This clonotype was found many times. The genes are TRBV7-9 and TRBJ1-1; D remains unclear. Trimming took 2 bases from V and 1 from J, leaving 11 bases between them. This CDR3 is 15 amino acids long. The germline V gene encodes CDR1 SEHNR and CDR2 FQNEAQ (reference sequence). The CDR3 protein is CASSLSWSGNTEAFF. The CDR3 region has the DNA TGTGCCAGCAGCTTATCTTGGTCCGGGAACACTGAAGCTTTCTTT. Using reference TRBV7-9 and TRBJ1-1 for the parts outside the CDR3, the full variable domain is DTGVSQNPRHKITKRGQNVTFRCDPISEHNRLYWYRQTLGQGPEFLTYFQNEAQLEKSRLLSDRFSAERPKGSFSTLEIQRTEQGDSAMYLCASSLSWSGNTEAFFGQGTRLTVV.

This clonotype was detected many times. This chain links TRBV6-5 with TRBJ2-7, with 8 bases matching TRBD2. Germline loops: CDR1 MNHEY, CDR2 SVGAGI. The CDR3 is 16 amino acids. J was trimmed by 4 bases and V by 3 bases; bases with no gene match: 11. CDR3 nucleotides: TGTGCCAGCAGTTATTCAACGGGACTAGTAAAGTACGAGCAGTACTTC. It is translated as CASSYSTGLVKYEQYF.

CDR3 nucleotide sequence: TGTGCCCTAGGGGGGACTCCGTATGGCTACACCTTC. Its protein is CALGGTPYGYTF. J is TRBJ1-2 and V is TRBV19; a possible D gene is TRBD1 (6 bases). Germline V gene data show CDR1 as LNHDA and CDR2 as SQIVND (reference sequence). V gave up 11 bases and J gave up 5 bases, with 15 bases separating them. This CDR3 has 12 residues.

J is TRBJ2-1 and V is TRBV27; 9 bases agree with TRBD1. J lost 0 bases, V lost 8 bases, and 5 bases had no gene match. Germline assignment: CDR1 MNHEY and CDR2 SMNVEV (reference sequence). The length of the CDR3 is 15 residues. CDR3 sequence: CASRDRASSYNEQFF. CDR3 sequence (DNA): TGTGCCAGCCGGGACAGGGCCAGCTCCTACAATGAGCAGTTCTTC.

On this clonotype itself: Given a much more abundant clone one base away, this may be a read error. The chain is built from TRBV12-3 or TRBV12-4 and TRBJ2-4; the D is unclear. V was trimmed by 7 bases and J by 1 base, leaving 11 bases between them. The CDR3 covers 14 residues. CDR3 coding DNA: TGTGCCAGCACCCCATATGCGGCCAAAAACATTCAGTACTTC. Translated, it gives CASTPYAAKNIQYF.

This clonotype was seen at least ten times. The chain carries TRBV14 and TRBJ2-1, with D perhaps assigned TRBD1 or TRBD2 (5 bases each). The germline CDR1 and CDR2 sequences are SGHDN and FVKESK. Trimming shortened V by 4 bases and J by 3 bases, and 19 bases separated the two germline ends. The CDR3 has 17 amino acids. Here the CDR3 DNA reads TGTGCCAGCAGCCTACGTTTGGGGCGGGCCGACTACAATGAGCAGTTCTTC. It codes for CASSLRLGRADYNEQFF.

This clonotype has a count of ten or more. This chain links TRBV11-3 with TRBJ1-3, with a weak D call TRBD1 (6 bases). V was cut by 1 base and J by 0 bases, with 13 bases left in between. This CDR3 region has 17 residues. Germline V gives CDR1 SGHNT, CDR2 YENEEA. The CDR3 protein is CASSLGFSGASGNTIYF. In nucleotides, the CDR3 is TGTGCCAGCAGCTTAGGATTCTCAGGGGCCTCTGGAAACACCATATATTTT.

This chain uses TRBV7-9 with TRBJ2-7; possibly TRBD2 for D (5 bases). V lost 4 bases to trimming and J lost 2 bases, with 15 bases between them. The CDR3 is 15 amino acids. Germline CDR1 reads SEHNR; CDR2 reads FQNEAQ (reference sequence). The CDR3 loop reads CASSSTGGSAYEQYF. The CDR3, as DNA: TGTGCCAGCAGCTCGACTGGCGGGTCGGCCTACGAGCAGTACTTC. Complete variable domain (other parts from reference TRBV7-9 and TRBJ2-7): DTGVSQNPRHKITKRGQNVTFRCDPISEHNRLYWYRQTLGQGPEFLTYFQNEAQLEKSRLLSDRFSAERPKGSFSTLEIQRTEQGDSAMYLCASSSTGGSAYEQYFGPGTRLTVT.

This clonotype was counted between two and nine times. The genes are TRBV6-5 and TRBJ2-7, with TRBD1 matching over 9 bases. This CDR3 comprises 16 residues. V lost 1 base and J lost 2; bases outside the gene matches: 6. Germline-derived CDR1 and CDR2 are MNHEY and SVGAGI. The DNA of the CDR3 is TGTGCCAGCAGTTACTACCGGGACAGGGCCGCCTACGAGCAGTACTTC. Its translation: CASSYYRDRAAYEQYF.

Regarding this clonotype: A much larger clone lies one base from this, so it may be a read error. This rearrangement joins TRBV28 to TRBJ2-7; D ambiguous. This CDR3 comprises 13 residues. V was clipped by 8 bases and J by 3 bases, with 14 bases between them. Germline CDR1 and CDR2: MDHEN and SYDVKM. CDR3 protein: CASGSPLVYEQYF. CDR3 sequence (DNA): TGTGCCAGCGGTTCCCCCCTAGTCTACGAGCAGTACTTC.

This clonotype was seen at least ten times. V is TRBV20-1 and J is TRBJ2-1, with TRBD2 matching 7 bases. The CDR3 loop spans 15 amino acids. Germline V CDR1 and CDR2: DFQATT, SNEGSKA (reference sequence). Germline trimming cut 5 bases from V and 2 bases from J; bases unmatched to any gene: 9. Here the CDR3 reads CSAQGRGRTYNEQFF. CDR3 nucleotides: TGCAGTGCTCAAGGGAGGGGCAGGACCTACAATGAGCAGTTCTTC.

This clonotype was observed at least ten times. This chain joins TRBV4-2 and TRBJ1-1, with 8 nucleotides matching TRBD1. V lost 0 bases, J lost 3 bases, and 3 bases stayed unmatched. Germline CDR1 reads LGHNA; CDR2 reads YNFKEQ. This CDR3 is built from 15 residues. The DNA for the CDR3 is TGTGCCAGCAGCCAAGATCAGGGGGCGGACACTGAAGCTTTCTTT. Translated: CASSQDQGADTEAFF.

In its sample, this clonotype was seen a few times. The V and J genes are TRBV27 and TRBJ2-7; the match to TRBD1 covers 7 bases. Losses at the gene ends were 3 bases for V and 5 bases for J; bases not matched to a gene: 1. This CDR3 is 12 amino acids long. CDR1 and CDR2 from the germline V gene are MNHEY and SMNVEV (reference sequence). The CDR3: CASSLTGNEQYF. The DNA for the CDR3 is TGTGCCAGCAGTTTGACAGGGAACGAGCAGTACTTC.

On this clonotype: A single base separates this from a much larger clone, so it may be a read error. The rearrangement uses TRBV4-1 and TRBJ2-5; D is possibly TRBD2 (6 bases). The CDR3 contains 15 residues. Trimming cost V 1 base and J 7 bases, with 16 bases left between them. In germline, CDR1 is MGHRA, CDR2 YSYEKL. CDR3 in amino acids: CASSQVGTVEGTQYF. In nucleotides, the CDR3 is TGCGCCAGCAGCCAAGTCGGGACTGTCGAGGGGACCCAGTACTTC.

V usage is TRBV7-8 and J usage is TRBJ2-1; 9 nucleotides match TRBD2. Trimming took 5 bases from V and 5 from J; bases not matched to a gene: 16. The CDR3 spans 18 residues. The germline gives CDR1 SGHVS, CDR2 FQNEAQ. This CDR3 is CASSGPPPRTSEDNEQFF. CDR3 sequence (DNA): TGTGCCAGCAGCGGTCCCCCTCCGCGGACTAGCGAAGACAATGAGCAGTTCTTC.

This clonotype was counted many times. V is TRBV5-4 and J is TRBJ2-4; the match to TRBD2 covers 8 bases. Trimming at V came to 2 bases and at J to 7 bases, leaving 11 bases not matched to a gene. This CDR3 is built from 16 residues. Germline V gene sequence: CDR1 SGHNT, CDR2 YYREEE (reference sequence). CDR3 loop: CASSFWTGTRTNIQYF. The CDR3 bases are TGTGCCAGCAGCTTTTGGACCGGGACTAGGACGAACATTCAGTACTTC.

The count of this clonotype is one. Relative to the germline gene, one junction end is altered; a read error may explain this. The CDR3 loop reads CSARSGDTDTRYF. Written as DNA, the CDR3 is TGCAGTGCCCGCAGCGGGGACACAGATACGCGGTATTTT. V and J are TRBV20-1 and TRBJ2-3, with D perhaps TRBD2 (7 bases). This CDR3 comprises 13 residues. CDR1 DFQATT and CDR2 SNEGSKA come from the germline V gene (reference sequence).

Concerning this clonotype itself: This may stem from a read error, because a much larger clone lies one nucleotide away. This chain joins TRBV5-6 and TRBJ1-1, with unresolved D. V was pared by 4 bases and J by 1 base, with 8 bases between. The germline V gene has CDR1 SGHDT and CDR2 YYEEEE. CDR3 length: 13 amino acids. The CDR3 here is CASSAQPNTEAFF. DNA of the CDR3: TGTGCCAGCAGCGCCCAGCCGAACACTGAAGCTTTCTTT.

This clonotype was seen ten or more times. The rearrangement uses TRBV12-3 or TRBV12-4 and TRBJ2-3; D uncertain. This CDR3 has 12 amino acids. Trimming cost V 4 bases and J 11 bases, with 13 bases left between them. The CDR3 spells CASSSILNWQYF. The CDR3 DNA sequence: TGTGCCAGCAGTTCCATCTTGAACTGGCAGTATTTT.